The rows below give T cell receptor beta chains drawn from one sample of a study of memory CD4+ T cells and cytomegalovirus serostatus. Method: immunoSEQ multiplex PCR; TCRdb's copy keeps in-frame clones and lacks some. Among tens of thousands of clones listed, about 73% were seen once. The sample taken for sequencing was memory CD4+ T cells from blood. The receptors originated from an adult in good health and CMV-seronegative. CDR3s include the opening cysteine and the closing phenylalanine or tryptophan. D genes are given only for firm matches. For some rows the clone size is stated as once, few or many, or as a class when expanded; others skip it.

clone size,V gene,J gene,D gene,CDR3 DNA,CDR3 protein
.,TRBV9,TRBJ2-7,TRBD1,TGTGCCAGCAGCTCGACAGGGGCCCACGAGCAGTACTTC,CASSSTGAHEQYF
once,TRBV19,TRBJ1-4,.,TGTGCCAGTAGTATTACGGGGAACGGAAAACTGTTTTTT,CASSITGNGKLFF
.,TRBV10-3,TRBJ1-1,.,TGTGCCATCACCAGGTCAGGAGGGAGAGGAACTGAAGCTTTCTTT,CAITRSGGRGTEAFF
medium-sized,TRBV30,TRBJ2-1,.,TGTGCCTGGAGTGTAGGTGCTAGCCGCTCCTACAATGAGCAGTTCTTC,CAWSVGASRSYNEQFF
.,TRBV28,TRBJ1-2,.,TGTGCCAGCACCTGGGGCAGGGCCTATGGCTACACCTTC,CASTWGRAYGYTF
.,TRBV30,TRBJ1-5,.,TGTGCCTGGAGTGTGGGATTAGGTCAGCCCCAGCATTTT,CAWSVGLGQPQHF
.,TRBV28,TRBJ2-5,.,TGTGCCAGCAGTTTCCCCAACACACAAGAGACCCAGTACTTC,CASSFPNTQETQYF
.,TRBV29-1,TRBJ1-2,.,TGCAGCGTTGTAATAGGGAATGGCTACACCTTC,CSVVIGNGYTF
once,TRBV10-3,TRBJ1-5,TRBD1,TGTGCCATCAGTCGAGGGGGCTCTGATCAGCCCCAGCATTTT,CAISRGGSDQPQHF
few,TRBV5-4,TRBJ1-2,TRBD1,TGTGCCAGCACCCGAGGGACAGGGTTTAACTATGGCTACACCTTC,CASTRGTGFNYGYTF
few,TRBV30,TRBJ2-3,.,TGTGCCTGGAGCTCTGTGGGGAAAGGCACAGATACGCAGTATTTT,CAWSSVGKGTDTQYF
few,TRBV7-2,TRBJ1-6,.,TGTGCCAGCAGCCCCGCCGGAAGGGATTCACCCCTCCACTTT,CASSPAGRDSPLHF
.,TRBV10-3,TRBJ1-1,.,TGTGCCATCGGGGACATGTTGGGACTGAACACTGAAGCTTTCTTT,CAIGDMLGLNTEAFF
.,TRBV11-2,TRBJ1-2,.,TGTGCCAGCAGCCCTGAGCGTATCCATGGCTACACCTTC,CASSPERIHGYTF
.,TRBV9,TRBJ1-1,.,TGTGCCAGCAGCGTCGCCGGCCACACTGAAGCTTTCTTT,CASSVAGHTEAFF
.,TRBV19,TRBJ2-3,.,TGTGCCAGTAGCCCATCAGCAGATACGCAGTATTTT,CASSPSADTQYF
few,TRBV5-1,TRBJ2-4,.,TGCGCCAGCAGCTTGGACAGCCCAATCTTAGCCAAAAACATTCAGTACTTC,CASSLDSPILAKNIQYF
.,TRBV5-1,TRBJ2-5,.,TGCGCCAGCAGCTTGGCTCGAGGGAAGGAGACCCAGTACTTC,CASSLARGKETQYF
.,TRBV30,TRBJ2-1,.,TGTGCCTGGAGTGTACGTGATTGGGTGGGTGACAATGAGCAGTTCTTC,CAWSVRDWVGDNEQFF
.,TRBV5-1,TRBJ2-5,.,TGCGCCAGCAGCCGCCGGGACACTGGCGGGGAGACCCAGTACTTC,CASSRRDTGGETQYF
.,TRBV6-5,TRBJ1-2,.,TGTGCCAGCAGTTACGGGCACTATGGCTACACCTTC,CASSYGHYGYTF
.,TRBV1,TRBJ2-1,.,TGCACCAGCAGCCTCACGACTAGCGGGGGGCCCTCCTACAATGAGCAGTTCTTC,CTSSLTTSGGPSYNEQFF
few,TRBV7-9,TRBJ1-2,.,TGTGCCAGCAGCTTGGGACTGACTAACTATGGCTACACCTTC,CASSLGLTNYGYTF
.,TRBV5-1,TRBJ2-7,TRBD1,TGCGCCAGCAGCCCGACAGGGGTGGGCGAGCAGTACTTC,CASSPTGVGEQYF
.,TRBV30,TRBJ1-6,.,TGTGCCTCTGCTGGGAATTCACCCCTCCACTTT,CASAGNSPLHF
few,TRBV5-3,TRBJ1-1,TRBD1,TGTGCCAGAACGGCCGACAGGGGATACACTGAAGCTTTCTTT,CARTADRGYTEAFF
.,TRBV19,TRBJ2-1,TRBD2,TGTGCCAGTAGTATTGCGGGGGCCTACAATGAGCAGTTCTTC,CASSIAGAYNEQFF
.,TRBV5-1,TRBJ1-1,.,TGCGCCAGCAGCTTGGGGACAGCGAACACTGAAGCTTTCTTT,CASSLGTANTEAFF
.,TRBV27,TRBJ1-6,.,TGTGCCAGCAGCCTGGGGTACTCACCCCTCCACTTT,CASSLGYSPLHF
few,TRBV7-2,TRBJ1-1,.,TGTGCCAGCAGCTTACAAGGTTCTGAAGCTTTCTTT,CASSLQGSEAFF
.,TRBV5-1,TRBJ2-5,TRBD2,TGCGCCAGCAGTTCAAGCGGGGGGGCCCTCCGGGAGACCCAGTACTTC,CASSSSGGALRETQYF
.,TRBV5-4,TRBJ2-5,TRBD2,TGTGCCAGCAGCTCCCCCGAGGCGGGGGGGAAGACCCAGTACTTC,CASSSPEAGGKTQYF
.,TRBV5-4,TRBJ1-1,.,TGTGCCAGCAGCCCGGAGGGCAGGTCGAACACTGAAGCTTTCTTT,CASSPEGRSNTEAFF
.,TRBV27,TRBJ2-1,.,TGTGCCAGCAGTTTAAAGGGACAATGGAATGAGCAGTTCTTC,CASSLKGQWNEQFF
.,TRBV5-1,TRBJ1-6,.,TGCGCCAGCAGCTCGGGAGTCGATTCACCCCTCCACTTT,CASSSGVDSPLHF
few,TRBV7-9,TRBJ2-7,.,TGTGCCAGCAGCGGCCCCGGTTACTACTCCTACGAGCAGTACTTC,CASSGPGYYSYEQYF
.,TRBV6-1,TRBJ2-7,TRBD2,TGTGCCAGCACCCACGGGGGGGAGTCCTACGAGCAGTACTTC,CASTHGGESYEQYF
once,TRBV9,TRBJ2-7,.,TGTGCCAGCAGCGGACGTGGTGGGGTAATTGCCGAGCAGTACTTC,CASSGRGGVIAEQYF
.,TRBV5-6,TRBJ2-1,.,TGTGCCAGCAGCTTGCCGGGGGAAAAATACAATGAGCAGTTCTTC,CASSLPGEKYNEQFF
.,TRBV6-5,TRBJ2-5,.,TGTGCCAGCAAACTTCTAGGGCAAGAGACCCAGTACTTC,CASKLLGQETQYF
.,TRBV28,TRBJ1-6,TRBD1,TGTGCCAGCAGTTCGTCCCGGGACAGGGATAATCCACCCCTCCACTTT,CASSSSRDRDNPPLHF
.,TRBV7-3,TRBJ1-6,.,TGTGCCAGCAGCTTAGATGGAGGGGTCGGTTCACCCCTCCACTTT,CASSLDGGVGSPLHF